The clone carrying this TCR beta chain was seen many times. Conversion of TCR transcripts into cDNA relied on 5'RACE template switching, which added a universal primer site and UMIs. TCRdb used MiXCR to reprocess the 5' RACE reads, holding one entry per CDR3 protein. The sample holds 100,000 or so distinct CDR3 sequences; more than 7.5% are singletons and the top ten take roughly 15%. The data stem from a study of T cells after yellow fever vaccination. Notes on the study in general: Weaker, the secondary response had a peak occurring faster, on day 5 versus 15. Post-booster repertoires contained most primary-vaccination clones again (around 96% CD4, around 88% CD8).

The material sequenced was CD8+ T cells not binding an NS4B(214-222) dextramer, sorted from PBMCs, taken around 15 days after the first yellow fever vaccination. This receptor was identified in a man between 18 and 35 years old who received the YFV17D yellow fever vaccine.

CDR3 in DNA: TGCAGCGTTGCCAGAACAGACAGCGACAATGAGCAGTTCTTC. Encoded protein: CSVARTDSDNEQFF. The chain has TRBV29-1 and TRBJ2-1, with a possible D match to TRBD1 (5 bases). Trimming pared 4 bases from V and 5 bases from J, leaving 15 bases between. Germline V gene lookup returns CDR1 SQVTM and CDR2 ANQGSEA. This CDR3 is 14 amino acids long.